The rows below give T cell receptor beta chains drawn from one sample of a study of radiotherapy plus CTLA-4 blockade in lung cancer. Sequencing used immunoSEQ multiplex PCR; TCRdb keeps in-frame clones, though not all of them. The sample has roughly 110,000 clones; roughly 77% are singletons. Material: peripheral blood, obtained from a patient treated with radiotherapy plus ipilimumab. The receptor source for this set is a human donor with non-small cell lung cancer that progressed on radiotherapy plus ipilimumab. Some clones in this sample may be carry-over from other donors' samples. Both conserved end residues are part of each CDR3. A D gene is named only where the DNA matches it firmly. Only some rows state a clone size, as once, few, many or a class for expanded clones.

j_call clone_size v_call d_call cdr3_aa cdr3_nt
TRBJ1-2 NA TRBV10-3 NA CAIEEGANYGYTF TGTGCCATCGAGGAGGGGGCTAACTATGGCTACACCTTC
TRBJ2-7 NA TRBV15 NA CATSIVTGYEQYF TGTGCCACCAGCATCGTTACCGGGTACGAGCAGTACTTC
TRBJ1-2 NA TRBV19 NA CASSMYPGYYGYTF TGTGCCAGTAGTATGTACCCAGGGTACTATGGCTACACCTTC
TRBJ2-2 once TRBV29-1 TRBD1 CSVKGQGANTGELFF TGCAGCGTTAAAGGACAGGGGGCGAACACCGGGGAGCTGTTTTTT
TRBJ2-5 NA TRBV19 NA CASSFQGLGGTQYF TGTGCCAGTAGTTTCCAGGGACTCGGTGGGACCCAGTACTTC
TRBJ2-3 once TRBV10-3 NA CAIRRGTRGTDTQYF TGTGCCATCAGACGAGGGACTCGGGGCACAGATACGCAGTATTTT
TRBJ2-5 once TRBV5-1 TRBD1 CASSLYDREETQYF TGCGCCAGCAGCTTGTATGACAGGGAGGAGACCCAGTACTTC
TRBJ2-4 NA TRBV10-3 TRBD2 CAISEGGGGASNIQYF TGTGCCATCAGTGAAGGTGGCGGGGGGGCCTCAAACATTCAGTACTTC
TRBJ1-3 once TRBV4-1 NA CASSQDPGRGNTIYF TGCGCCAGCAGCCAAGATCCAGGTCGTGGAAACACCATATATTTT
TRBJ2-7 once TRBV7-2 NA CAGVGDAYEQYF TGTGCCGGGGTGGGGGATGCCTACGAGCAGTACTTC
TRBJ2-4 NA TRBV28 TRBD1 CASGSKGQGGNIQYF TGTGCCAGCGGCTCCAAGGGACAGGGAGGAAACATTCAGTACTTC
TRBJ1-6 medium-sized TRBV4-1 NA CASSQAGGGSPLHF TGCGCCAGCAGCCAAGCTGGGGGCGGTTCACCCCTCCACTTT
TRBJ1-6 NA TRBV4-3 NA CASSQDRQGNSPLHF TGCGCCAGCAGCCAAGATAGGCAGGGAAACTCACCCCTCCACTTT
TRBJ2-2 NA TRBV7-6 NA CASSFRTQVGRTGELFF TGTGCCAGCAGCTTTCGTACCCAAGTCGGGCGCACCGGGGAGCTGTTTTTT
TRBJ1-2 NA TRBV11-2 NA CASSLDLGGLDYGYTF TGTGCCAGCAGCTTAGATCTAGGAGGGCTGGACTATGGCTACACCTTC
TRBJ1-5 NA TRBV19 NA CASSITWSSNQPQHF TGTGCCAGTAGTATTACATGGAGCAGCAATCAGCCCCAGCATTTT
TRBJ2-1 NA TRBV2 NA CASKVGSNNEQFF TGTGCCAGCAAAGTGGGATCCAACAATGAGCAGTTCTTC
TRBJ2-2 few TRBV11-2 NA CASSSPRGSTGELFF TGTGCCAGCAGCTCCCCCAGGGGTAGCACCGGGGAGCTGTTTTTT
TRBJ2-3 NA TRBV5-1 TRBD1 CASSFRDRGQDTQYF TGCGCCAGCAGCTTCCGGGACAGGGGGCAAGATACGCAGTATTTT
TRBJ2-5 NA TRBV9 NA CASSVGLKMFGPYQETQYF TGTGCCAGCAGCGTAGGTTTAAAGATGTTCGGCCCGTACCAAGAGACCCAGTACTTC
TRBJ1-1 NA TRBV18 NA CASSWTVNTEAFF TGTGCCAGCTCTTGGACCGTGAACACTGAAGCTTTCTTT
TRBJ2-3 NA TRBV7-9 NA CASSLAYEGYTDTQYF TGTGCCAGCAGCCTCGCTTATGAGGGGTACACAGATACGCAGTATTTT
TRBJ2-7 NA TRBV5-4 NA CASSRDTYEQYF TGTGCCAGCAGCCGGGACACTTACGAGCAGTACTTC
TRBJ1-4 NA TRBV5-1 NA CASSLKAAADTTNEKLFF TGCGCCAGCAGCTTGAAGGCGGCGGCCGATACAACTAATGAAAAACTGTTTTTT